The clone carrying this T cell receptor beta chain occurred many times. These data are taken from a study of T cells after yellow fever vaccination. The CDR3 has 16 residues. V lost 1 base and J lost 1, with 13 bases in between. Germline V lookup: CDR1 LNHNV, CDR2 YYDKDF (reference sequence). For TCR, cDNA came from 5'RACE template switching, which added a universal primer site and UMIs. Using its own MiXCR run on the 5' RACE reads, TCRdb lists one record per CDR3 protein. Of 450,000 to 550,000 distinct CDR3 sequences in the sample, 20% to 25% are singletons; the top ten hold about 15%. V is TRBV15 and J is TRBJ1-1; TRBD1 is a possible D gene (5 bases). This clonotype was sampled from a man younger than 30 who received the YFV17D yellow fever vaccine. Material: PBMCs, obtained more than 20 days after the first yellow fever vaccination. CDR3 DNA sequence: TGTGCCACCAGCAGAGGGTTTAACAGGAGGAACACTGAAGCTTTCTTT. It codes for CATSRGFNRRNTEAFF. Supplemented by reference TRBV15 and TRBJ1-1, the full variable domain reads DAMVIQNPRYQVTQFGKPVTLSCSQTLNHNVMYWYQQKSSQAPKLLFHYYDKDFNNEADTPDNFQSRRPNTSFCFLDIRSPGLGDTAMYLCATSRGFNRRNTEAFFGQGTRLTVV.